A single sample gave rise to the 14 T cell receptor beta chains below, sequenced in a study of blood T cell repertoires in COVID-19. Profiled with immunoSEQ multiplex PCR; TCRdb holds only in-frame clones, not every one. The table lists fewer than 350,000 clones, around 88% of them singletons, with approximately 2% in the top ten. The specimen sequenced was peripheral blood. These receptor sequences come from a woman aged 25 to 39 who had recovered from COVID-19.

V usage is TRBV19 and J usage is TRBJ2-3; TRBD2 agrees at 7 bases. This CDR3 spans 15 amino acids. J was trimmed by 2 bases and V by 3 bases; bases with no gene match: 5. Germline lookup yields CDR1 LNHDA and CDR2 SQIVND (reference sequence). In DNA, the CDR3 is TGTGCCAGTAGTATTCTCGGGGGGAACACAGATACGCAGTATTTT. This translates into CASSILGGNTDTQYF. Full variable domain (remainder filled in from reference TRBV19 and TRBJ2-3): DGGITQSPKYLFRKEGQNVTLSCEQNLNHDAMYWYRQDPGQGLRLIYYSQIVNDFQKGDIAEGYSVSREKKESFPLTVTSAQKNPTAFYLCASSILGGNTDTQYFGPGTRLTVL.

The chain joins TRBV5-1 to TRBJ2-7, with 13 nucleotides matching TRBD2. The V and J ends lost 4 bases and 7 bases, in that order; junction bases with no gene match: 11. Looked up from germline, CDR1 is SGHRS and CDR2 is YFSETQ. The CDR3 totals 16 residues. DNA for the CDR3: TGCGCCAGCAGCAGGGGAACGGGACTAGCGGGGCTTGAGCAGTACTTC. This sequence encodes CASSRGTGLAGLEQYF.

With regard to this clone: A junction boundary mismatches the germline segment, possibly from a read error. This rearrangement joins TRBV7-7 to TRBJ2-2; a possible D gene is TRBD2 (6 bases). From germline, CDR1 is SSHAT and CDR2 FNYEAQ (reference sequence). This CDR3 has 14 amino acids. CDR3 region: CASSLVGGTGELFF. The CDR3 DNA sequence: TGTGCTAGCAGCTTAGTCGGGGGTACCGGGGAGCTGTTTTTT.

This sequence joins TRBV5-6 and TRBJ2-5; D call uncertain. The CDR3 extends over 15 amino acids. The ends were cut back, 0 bases at V and 0 bases at J, with 9 bases in the middle. CDR1 is SGHDT and CDR2 is YYEEEE in the germline V gene. Written as DNA, the CDR3 is TGTGCCAGCAGCTTGGACGGCAGGTACCAAGAGACCCAGTACTTC. The encoded protein is CASSLDGRYQETQYF.

The rearrangement uses TRBV6-5 and TRBJ2-7, with D perhaps TRBD1 (7 bases). CDR1 and CDR2 from the germline V gene are MNHEY and SVGAGI. The CDR3 sequence is 15 residues long. V dropped 3 bases and J dropped 2 bases, with 14 bases sitting between them. The CDR3 spells CASSYGGGQTYEQYF. The CDR3 DNA sequence: TGTGCCAGCAGTTATGGAGGGGGCCAAACCTACGAGCAGTACTTC.

V is TRBV5-1 and J is TRBJ2-2, with TRBD1 matching over 12 bases. Looked up from germline, CDR1 is SGHRS and CDR2 is YFSETQ. V lost 5 bases and J lost 4; bases outside the gene matches: 6. The CDR3 contains 16 residues. CDR3 nucleotide sequence: TGCGCCAGCAGTACCCGGGACAGGGGGCTCACCGGGGAGCTGTTTTTT. The encoded protein is CASSTRDRGLTGELFF.

In DNA, the CDR3 is TGCGCCAGCAGCTCCTCAATAGCGGGGGGGCCCAAAACCGGGGAGCTGTTTTTT. This gives the protein CASSSSIAGGPKTGELFF. The V call is TRBV5-1, the J call TRBJ2-2; 11 positions match TRBD2. Trimming took 3 bases from V and 5 from J; bases not matched to a gene: 12. Germline V gene lookup returns CDR1 SGHRS and CDR2 YFSETQ. This CDR3 comprises 18 residues. The whole variable domain, remainder taken from reference TRBV5-1 and TRBJ2-2, is KAGVTQTPRYLIKTRGQQVTLSCSPISGHRSVSWYQQTPGQGLQFLFEYFSETQRNKGNFPGRFSGRQFSNSRSEMNVSTLELGDSALYLCASSSSIAGGPKTGELFFGEGSRLTVL.

The rearrangement joins TRBV5-6 to TRBJ2-2; 7 bases match TRBD1. The V gene's germline CDR1 is SGHDT and CDR2 YYEEEE. With 0 bases clipped from V and 3 bases from J, the junction kept 5 bases outside the gene matches. This CDR3 region has 16 residues. CDR3 nucleotides: TGTGCCAGCAGCTTGGGGCCGACAGGGTACACCGGGGAGCTGTTTTTT. This gives the protein CASSLGPTGYTGELFF.

A few counts support this clone. The chain uses TRBV3-1 (or the pseudogene TRBV3-2) and TRBJ1-6; TRBD1 is a possible D gene (6 bases). The CDR3 is 14 amino acids. Deletions cut 4 bases from V and 5 bases from J, with 9 bases between. CDR1 and CDR2 from the germline V gene are LGHDT and YNNKEL (reference sequence). As DNA, the CDR3 is TGTGCCAGCAGCCCAGGGGAAAATAATTCACCCCTCCACTTT. Its protein product is CASSPGENNSPLHF.

The chain uses TRBV7-9 and TRBJ2-5; 7 bases line up with TRBD2. The length of the CDR3 is 16 residues. The germline V gene has CDR1 SEHNR and CDR2 FQNEAQ (reference sequence). Unmatched junction bases numbered 10, after V lost 5 bases and J lost 1 base. CDR3 in amino acids: CASSRRVAGFQETQYF. In nucleotides, the CDR3 is TGTGCCAGCAGCCGGCGGGTAGCGGGTTTCCAAGAGACCCAGTACTTC. Combining the CDR3 with reference TRBV7-9 and TRBJ2-5 gives the whole variable domain DTGVSQNPRHKITKRGQNVTFRCDPISEHNRLYWYRQTLGQGPEFLTYFQNEAQLEKSRLLSDRFSAERPKGSFSTLEIQRTEQGDSAMYLCASSRRVAGFQETQYFGPGTRLLVL.

The chain combines TRBV10-2 with TRBJ2-4, with 7 bases that match TRBD1. Losses at the gene ends were 8 bases for V and 1 base for J; bases not matched to a gene: 17. The CDR3 runs 18 residues. Germline CDR1 and CDR2: WSHSY and SAAADI. The CDR3 sequence: CASFEGAGVKTAKNIQYF. DNA for the CDR3: TGCGCCAGCTTTGAGGGGGCGGGTGTAAAGACGGCCAAAAACATTCAGTACTTC.

This clone was found a few times. This chain links TRBV5-8 with TRBJ1-6, with 9 positions matching TRBD1. Germline-derived CDR1 and CDR2 are SGHTS and YDEGEE. Trimming cost V 4 bases and J 9 bases; bases outside gene matches: 5. The CDR3 covers 14 residues. CDR3 sequence reads: CASSPYRGPSPLHF. CDR3 nucleotide sequence: TGTGCCAGCAGCCCTTACAGGGGGCCTTCACCCCTCCACTTT. Full variable domain (outside the CDR3, taken from reference TRBV5-8 and TRBJ1-6): EAGVTQSPTHLIKTRGQQATLRCSPISGHTSVYWYQQALGLGLQFLLWYDEGEERNRGNFPPRFSGRQFPNYSSELNVNALELEDSALYLCASSPYRGPSPLHFGNGTRLTVT.

About this clone itself: Compared with germline, one end of the junction differs, possibly owing to a read error. This specimen includes other DNA sequences encoding the same CDR3. This sequence joins TRBV15 and TRBJ1-5, with D possibly being TRBD1 (6 bases). CDR3 size: 15 residues. Germline V gene data show CDR1 as LNHNV and CDR2 as YYDKDF (reference sequence). The CDR3 nucleotides read TGCGCCACCAGCAGATCTGGGACATCCTTGGAGCCCCAGCATTTT. Encoded protein: CATSRSGTSLEPQHF.

V gene TRBV5-1 combines with J gene TRBJ1-5; tentatively, D is TRBD1 (5 bases). The CDR3 totals 15 residues. V was trimmed by 0 bases and J by 1 base, leaving 8 bases between them. Germline-derived CDR1 and CDR2 are SGHRS and YFSETQ. Written as DNA, the CDR3 is TGCGCCAGCAGCTTGGTGGCAGGGAGCAATCAGCCCCAGCATTTT. Translating it yields CASSLVAGSNQPQHF.